This TCR beta chain was captured by sequencing in a study of cytomegalovirus exposure and HLA in healthy donors (dated by TCRdb to the late 2010s). Context from the whole study: An earlier analysis of several hundred of the donors reported 250 to 350 Gb of sequence data and roughly 100 million unique TCR beta sequences from approximately 180 million T cells. An early release covering roughly 600 HLA-typed donors comprised roughly 300 gigabases of sequencing data and tens of millions of unique TCR sequences. The genetic ancestry cluster associated with self-reported Caucasian donors included roughly 84% of the 300 to 400 genotyped donors. The study aimed to test whether signatures of past pathogen exposure could be identified by cataloging public T cell receptors. The study profiled the T cell repertoires of more than 500 subjects by immunosequencing and related them to cytomegalovirus serostatus. Along with the roughly 670-subject first cohort, a separate validation cohort of over a hundred different subjects was used. The study combined high-throughput TCR immunosequencing, statistical association of individual TCRs with disease status, and machine learning to predict cytomegalovirus infection status. In a later analysis, previously published TCR beta repertoires from several hundred donors were re-analyzed and high-resolution HLA genotyping was added so that TCR occurrence patterns could be studied. Rather than using new phenotypic data, the later analysis identified candidate immune exposures from TCR beta sequences and from how often those sequences occurred across donors. An earlier analysis of roughly 580 of the donors used high-throughput TCR beta sequencing to judge whether each TCR beta V gene segment behaved as functional or pseudogenic. Donor age, sex, ethnicity and CMV serostatus were compiled together with the repertoire data. A later genetic analysis took genome-wide SNP genotypes for about three fifths of the 666 donors and used that subset as a discovery cohort. All discovery cohort repertoires had been generated using a single sequencing platform. Both class I and class II loci were covered by HLA typing, at four-digit resolution. The number of typed donors differed by locus: 629-630 for A, B, C, DRB1 and DQB1; about 520 for DQA1; 606 for DPA1; and roughly 450 for DPB1. Four to six DR-DQ haplotypes were handled as single units for association and clustering, since linkage in the cohort was strong. Across roughly 420 genotyped donors of the cohort, an average of approximately 200,000 unique TCR beta nucleotide sequences per donor were sequenced, and approximately 19% of those sequences were non-productive. The paper as a whole reports these results and caveats: In this cohort, only TCR beta chains were sequenced, and detectable features were limited by the absence of alpha or paired-chain data. An earlier analysis of around 540 of the donors showed that most TCR beta V segments appeared in productive rearrangements either about 90% or about 30% of the time, which broadly matched IMGT annotations. V-gene and J-gene trimming of TCR beta chains was associated with a missense DCLRE1C variant in a later genetic analysis, and the association was replicated in an independent cohort. It was suggested by the authors that the approach could potentially be generalized to other disease states and immunological phenotypes. According to a later analysis, parvovirus B19, influenza, CMV and Epstein-Barr virus appeared linked to several top co-occurrence clusters. In a later analysis, the rate of TCR association differed among HLA loci, with DRB1 alleles having the most associated TCRs and HLA-C alleles having the fewest. Compared with equally common non-associated chains, HLA-associated TCR beta chains in a later analysis were more clonally expanded and had lower generation probabilities. Presence/absence analyses assumed roughly uniform sequencing depth across donors, an assumption that may not hold. According to a later genetic analysis, donors in an Asian-associated ancestry cluster had fewer N-insertions in productive TCRs than the roughly 670-donor mean. Most TCR sequences were seen in very few donors, while some public TCRs were found in many individuals. The study gave a list of over 150 TCR beta chains associated with cytomegalovirus. In both the original and validation cohorts, the classifier was reported to diagnose cytomegalovirus status with high specificity and sensitivity. For the cohort, immune exposure information was limited to CMV serostatus. Assigning TCR associations to individual alleles was difficult when HLA alleles, especially DR and DQ, strongly co-occurred. Correlated functional status among segregating V segments might be attributable to linkage disequilibrium, but an unknown experimental factor could not be ruled out. Most CMV-associated TCR beta chains appeared to be HLA-restricted in a later analysis, and the HLA associations seemed to be driven largely by CMV exposure. The 87-base-pair reads could not distinguish some IMGT-functional V segments, including TRBV6-2 and TRBV6-3, so those segments were excluded. The earlier analysis of fewer than 750 of the donors excluded 15 to 20 rarely observed V segments, including chromosome 9 orphons, because counts were too low. A cluster of highly shared sequence variants was judged likely to represent a technical artifact of the sequencing pipeline. A further reported finding was that TCR beta sequences accurately predicted the HLA-A and HLA-B alleles for most subjects in the first cohort. At a false discovery rate of 0.05, a later analysis linked fewer than 20,000 TCR beta sequences to specific HLA alleles. In vitro tests confirmed that three of the cytomegalovirus-associated TCR beta chains recognize cytomegalovirus antigens. Because HLA typing was unavailable for some donors at each locus, only the typed subset was used in association tests.

Receptors were amplified or captured by the immunoSEQ multiplex PCR assay. A mixture of 60 forward primers for TCR Vbeta segments and 13 reverse primers for TCR Jbeta segments was used in the multiplex PCR. The CDR3 region of rearranged TCR beta genes was amplified from genomic DNA with a multiplex PCR assay. The Illumina HiSeq System was used to sequence the amplified TCR beta libraries as 87-base-pair reads. The study's processing was this. A later analysis counted around 72 million unique TCR beta chains across the 650 to 800 repertoires, and around 9.9 million of these chains were shared by at least two donors. Raw reads were error-corrected and collapsed into unique sequences by a nearest-neighbor algorithm in which closely related sequences were merged to remove PCR and sequencing errors. V, D and J gene segments were assigned by aligning CDR3 sequences to IMGT reference sequences. For a sequence to be retained, at least a six-nucleotide match to both a V gene segment and a J gene segment was required. A rearrangement counted as productive if the CDR3 had no stop codons and remained in frame with V and J, and every other rearrangement counted as non-productive. Following IMGT convention, CDR3 was defined as the stretch from the second conserved V-encoded cysteine up to the conserved J-encoded phenylalanine. The earlier analysis of some 540 of the donors excluded any sequence lacking an unambiguous match to a single V gene segment. In an earlier analysis of around 600 of the donors, V segments were called functional above 56.7% productive rearrangements and were called segregating when the between-donor standard deviation exceeded 5%. A statistical classification framework was built to diagnose cytomegalovirus status from the catalog of TCR beta chain sequences. V and J gene assignment, in a later analysis, came from comparing TCR nucleotide sequences with IMGT/GENE-DB human TR gene sequences. In a later analysis, CDR3 sequences and most-parsimonious VDJ recombination scenarios were assigned using the TCRdist pipeline. In a later analysis, each TCR beta chain was defined by its CDR3 amino acid sequence together with its V-gene family, and reads without a unique V-gene family were excluded. In a later analysis, nearly 600 highly shared, low-generation-probability nucleotide sequences were removed to address suspected cross-contamination and a sequencing artifact. For each public chain, a later analysis derived a clonal expansion index from normalized ranks of inferred template counts within each repertoire. In a later analysis, generation probabilities were computed using a VDJ recombination model fitted to out-of-frame rearrangements, and the results were checked against IGoR. In a later analysis, hypergeometric tests were used to score TCR-TCR, TCR-HLA and TCR-CMV co-occurrence, with a repertoire-size bias correction applied to TCR pairs. In a later analysis, false discovery rates were estimated by permuting HLA or CMV assignments 20 times. In a later analysis, co-occurring TCRs were grouped using DBSCAN, and TCRdist sequence similarity was added for clustering within HLA-allele-positive subsets. Repertoires with fewer than 30,000 or more than 120,000 public chains were left out of co-occurrence clustering, as were about 5 repertoires with anomalous nucleotide sharing. TCRdb provides this immuneACCESS table in a form limited to in-frame rearrangements. Some clones are lacking; in checked studies, under half of them reflect an unresolved V gene, and why the rest are absent is not known. V and J calls and clone size come straight from that table; D and trimming were deduced from the DNA. The sample table lists some 150,000 clones, 60% to 80% of them with a count of one. The ten largest clonotypes hold about 3.1% of the sample.

Counted from cysteine to phenylalanine, this CDR3 has 21 amino acids. CDR3 DNA only is kept here, 63 bases in frame from base 1. The cohort comprised hundreds of healthy bone marrow donors. At the time of sampling, every cohort member was nominally healthy, though immune exposures that went unrecorded were likely present. The donor tested CMV seronegative, placing the donor among the 300 to 400 seronegative members of the cohort. A peripheral blood sample was provided by each donor, and peripheral blood mononuclear cells were used for TCR beta sequencing. The Qiagen DNeasy Blood Extraction Kit was used to extract genomic DNA from the blood cell samples. This clone was counted once. It has no known antigen specificity. No per-base quality is available; no much larger clone lies one base away.

This receptor was identified in a man aged 40-49 years in good health and CMV-seronegative. The sequenced sample consisted of PBMCs. The rearrangement combines TRBV21-1 with TRBJ2-4; the D call in the table, TRBD2, was not verified against the DNA. TRBV21-1 is assigned pseudogene status. The CDR3 region: CASSKALLAGGPRDAKNIQYF. The nucleotide sequence reads as follows: TGTGCCAGCAGCAAAGCGTTGCTAGCGGGGGGGCCAAGGGACGCGAAAAACATTCAGTACTTC.